These T cell receptor beta chains were read from a single sample in a study of shared clonotypes between healthy human individuals. The method was immunoSEQ multiplex PCR; TCRdb's version includes in-frame clones alone and lacks a portion of them. The sample yields 2 million to 2.5 million clones, more than 90% seen once. The sequenced sample consisted of naive CD4+ T cells sorted from blood. These receptors were obtained from a man between 18 and 35 years old in good health. Both conserved end residues are part of each CDR3. The order of the fields is J gene, V gene, clone size, D gene, CDR3 DNA, CDR3 protein. The D gene is left open where the match is weak. The size field is filled for only some rows; it gives once, few, many or a size class.

j_call: TRBJ1-1; v_call: TRBV7-2; clone_size: -; d_call: TRBD1; cdr3_nt: TGTGCCAGCAGCTTAGCAGGGACAGGGACTGAAGCTTTCTTT; cdr3_aa: CASSLAGTGTEAFF
j_call: TRBJ2-3; v_call: TRBV5-6; clone_size: -; d_call: -; cdr3_nt: TGTGCCAGCACCCCGATCGGAAGCACAGATACGCAGTATTTT; cdr3_aa: CASTPIGSTDTQYF
j_call: TRBJ2-7; v_call: TRBV6-5; clone_size: few; d_call: -; cdr3_nt: TGTGCCAGCAGTCCAGGGTCCTACGAGCAGTACTTC; cdr3_aa: CASSPGSYEQYF
j_call: TRBJ2-4; v_call: TRBV18; clone_size: -; d_call: -; cdr3_nt: TGTGCCAGCTCACCATCGAAGCAGTTACTAGCCAAAAACATTCAGTACTTC; cdr3_aa: CASSPSKQLLAKNIQYF
j_call: TRBJ2-5; v_call: TRBV7-8; clone_size: few; d_call: -; cdr3_nt: TGTGCCAGCAGCCTCGGGCTCGTGGGAGAGACCCAGTACTTC; cdr3_aa: CASSLGLVGETQYF
j_call: TRBJ1-1; v_call: TRBV11-2; clone_size: -; d_call: -; cdr3_nt: TGTGCCAGCGAAGACAGCCTGAACACTGAAGCTTTCTTT; cdr3_aa: CASEDSLNTEAFF
j_call: TRBJ2-4; v_call: TRBV30; clone_size: -; d_call: -; cdr3_nt: TGTGCCTGGAAAGGTCGAGCAGGGCTGAGAAACATTCAGTACTTC; cdr3_aa: CAWKGRAGLRNIQYF
j_call: TRBJ2-3; v_call: TRBV6-1; clone_size: -; d_call: TRBD1; cdr3_nt: TGTGCCAGCAGTGAACTCGTAAGGGGGCCAGGGTGGACAGATACGCAGTATTTT; cdr3_aa: CASSELVRGPGWTDTQYF
j_call: TRBJ2-4; v_call: TRBV7-6; clone_size: -; d_call: -; cdr3_nt: TGTGCCAGCAGCTCAGGGAACTCTGGGCGTAACATTCAGTACTTC; cdr3_aa: CASSSGNSGRNIQYF
j_call: TRBJ2-1; v_call: TRBV5-4; clone_size: -; d_call: TRBD1; cdr3_nt: TGTGCCAGCAGCTTACAGGGGGCACACAATGAGCAGTTCTTC; cdr3_aa: CASSLQGAHNEQFF
j_call: TRBJ1-2; v_call: TRBV19; clone_size: once; d_call: -; cdr3_nt: TGTGCCAGTAGTCCAGGGCCTGGTGGCTACACCTTC; cdr3_aa: CASSPGPGGYTF
j_call: TRBJ1-4; v_call: TRBV29-1; clone_size: -; d_call: -; cdr3_nt: TGCAGCGTTCGGAGGGGGACTAATGAAAAACTGTTTTTT; cdr3_aa: CSVRRGTNEKLFF
j_call: TRBJ2-7; v_call: TRBV7-2; clone_size: -; d_call: TRBD1; cdr3_nt: TGTGCCAGCAGCTTAGCCTGGACAGGGATCTACGAGCAGTACTTC; cdr3_aa: CASSLAWTGIYEQYF
j_call: TRBJ2-5; v_call: TRBV2; clone_size: -; d_call: -; cdr3_nt: TGTGCCAGCAGATCCAGGATAGAGACCCAGTACTTC; cdr3_aa: CASRSRIETQYF
j_call: TRBJ2-5; v_call: TRBV10-3; clone_size: -; d_call: TRBD2; cdr3_nt: TGTGCCATCAAGAGCGGGGGGGCCGTTGAGACCCAGTACTTC; cdr3_aa: CAIKSGGAVETQYF
j_call: TRBJ2-7; v_call: TRBV28; clone_size: -; d_call: -; cdr3_nt: TGTGCCAGCAGTCCCGGGACCCCAGAGGGGTACGAGCAGTACTTC; cdr3_aa: CASSPGTPEGYEQYF
j_call: TRBJ1-6; v_call: TRBV2; clone_size: few; d_call: -; cdr3_nt: TGTGCCAGCAGGGAACAGGGACTTGATTCACCCCTCCACTTT; cdr3_aa: CASREQGLDSPLHF
j_call: TRBJ2-1; v_call: TRBV6-6; clone_size: -; d_call: -; cdr3_nt: TGTGCCAGCGGATACAATGAGCAGTTCTTC; cdr3_aa: CASGYNEQFF
j_call: TRBJ2-3; v_call: TRBV27; clone_size: -; d_call: TRBD2; cdr3_nt: TGTGCCAGCAGGAAACCGGGACTAGTTTTCCCAGATACGCAGTATTTT; cdr3_aa: CASRKPGLVFPDTQYF
j_call: TRBJ2-2; v_call: TRBV11-3; clone_size: -; d_call: -; cdr3_nt: TGTGCCAGCAGCCTCTCCACGGGGAGATCCGGGGAGCTGTTTTTT; cdr3_aa: CASSLSTGRSGELFF
j_call: TRBJ2-7; v_call: TRBV6-5; clone_size: -; d_call: -; cdr3_nt: TGTGCCAGCAGTTACAGTCGAGGGTACGAGCAGTACTTC; cdr3_aa: CASSYSRGYEQYF
j_call: TRBJ2-5; v_call: TRBV5-1; clone_size: few; d_call: -; cdr3_nt: TGCGCCAGCAGCGGAACCCAAGAGACCCAGTACTTC; cdr3_aa: CASSGTQETQYF
j_call: TRBJ2-3; v_call: TRBV11-3; clone_size: -; d_call: -; cdr3_nt: TGTGCCAGCAGCTCTCGTGGACAGCGCACAGATACGCAGTATTTT; cdr3_aa: CASSSRGQRTDTQYF
j_call: TRBJ1-2; v_call: TRBV7-9; clone_size: -; d_call: -; cdr3_nt: TGTGCCAGCAGCTTAGAGGGGCCTCCTAATGGCTACACCTTC; cdr3_aa: CASSLEGPPNGYTF
j_call: TRBJ2-1; v_call: TRBV27; clone_size: -; d_call: -; cdr3_nt: TGTGCCAGCAGTTCACAGGGAAGGGGTGGAAATGAGCAGTTCTTC; cdr3_aa: CASSSQGRGGNEQFF
j_call: TRBJ2-7; v_call: TRBV6-5; clone_size: -; d_call: TRBD1; cdr3_nt: TGTGCCAGCAGTCAAGGGGGCTCGTACGAGCAGTACTTC; cdr3_aa: CASSQGGSYEQYF
j_call: TRBJ2-1; v_call: TRBV27; clone_size: -; d_call: TRBD2; cdr3_nt: TGTGCCAGCAGTCTTCTAGCGGGAGGGCCTGGTGAGCAGTTCTTC; cdr3_aa: CASSLLAGGPGEQFF
j_call: TRBJ2-3; v_call: TRBV7-9; clone_size: -; d_call: -; cdr3_nt: TGTGCCAGCAGTCGCACTATGGCCCCAGATACGCAGTATTTT; cdr3_aa: CASSRTMAPDTQYF
j_call: TRBJ1-5; v_call: TRBV6-1; clone_size: -; d_call: -; cdr3_nt: TGTGCCACTCGGGAAGGGCCGGGCAATCAGCCCCAGCATTTT; cdr3_aa: CATREGPGNQPQHF
j_call: TRBJ2-3; v_call: TRBV7-2; clone_size: few; d_call: -; cdr3_nt: TGTGCCAGCAGCTTCCCGGGCACAGATACGCAGTATTTT; cdr3_aa: CASSFPGTDTQYF
j_call: TRBJ2-7; v_call: TRBV7-9; clone_size: -; d_call: -; cdr3_nt: TGTGCCAGCAGCTCCATCAGGGGCCCTTACTCCTACGAGCAGTACTTC; cdr3_aa: CASSSIRGPYSYEQYF
j_call: TRBJ1-2; v_call: TRBV7-8; clone_size: -; d_call: -; cdr3_nt: TGTGCCAGCAGCTTAGGGGCCGGACAGTTCTATGGCTACACCTTC; cdr3_aa: CASSLGAGQFYGYTF
j_call: TRBJ2-7; v_call: TRBV5-1; clone_size: -; d_call: -; cdr3_nt: TGCGCCAGCAGCTTGGCGTCTGGCTACGAGCAGTACTTC; cdr3_aa: CASSLASGYEQYF
j_call: TRBJ1-1; v_call: TRBV28; clone_size: -; d_call: -; cdr3_nt: TGTGCCTCGAGGGGAGAAATGAACACTGAAGCTTTCTTT; cdr3_aa: CASRGEMNTEAFF
j_call: TRBJ1-2; v_call: TRBV29-1; clone_size: -; d_call: -; cdr3_nt: TGCAGCTTGGGGGTGGGCTACACCTTC; cdr3_aa: CSLGVGYTF
j_call: TRBJ1-2; v_call: TRBV18; clone_size: -; d_call: -; cdr3_nt: TGTGCCAGCTCATCACAGGGAGATCACTATGGCTACACCTTC; cdr3_aa: CASSSQGDHYGYTF
j_call: TRBJ1-4; v_call: TRBV6-5; clone_size: -; d_call: -; cdr3_nt: TGTGCCAGCAATGGCAAGGGGCCGAATGAAAAACTGTTTTTT; cdr3_aa: CASNGKGPNEKLFF
j_call: TRBJ1-6; v_call: TRBV18; clone_size: -; d_call: TRBD1; cdr3_nt: TGTGCCAGCTCACCGCTGGTACGGGACAGGGTCAATTCACCCCTCCACTTT; cdr3_aa: CASSPLVRDRVNSPLHF
j_call: TRBJ1-5; v_call: TRBV10-3; clone_size: -; d_call: TRBD1; cdr3_nt: TGTGCCATCAGTGAGTCGATTCAGGGGGGCAATCAGCCCCAGCATTTT; cdr3_aa: CAISESIQGGNQPQHF
j_call: TRBJ1-1; v_call: TRBV28; clone_size: -; d_call: -; cdr3_nt: TGTGCCAGCAGCCCACCCGGACTGAGCGTGGAAGCTTTCTTT; cdr3_aa: CASSPPGLSVEAFF
j_call: TRBJ2-3; v_call: TRBV7-9; clone_size: once; d_call: -; cdr3_nt: TGTGCCAGCAGTTACGGGACTATGACAGGGACGAGCACAGATACGCAGTATTTT; cdr3_aa: CASSYGTMTGTSTDTQYF